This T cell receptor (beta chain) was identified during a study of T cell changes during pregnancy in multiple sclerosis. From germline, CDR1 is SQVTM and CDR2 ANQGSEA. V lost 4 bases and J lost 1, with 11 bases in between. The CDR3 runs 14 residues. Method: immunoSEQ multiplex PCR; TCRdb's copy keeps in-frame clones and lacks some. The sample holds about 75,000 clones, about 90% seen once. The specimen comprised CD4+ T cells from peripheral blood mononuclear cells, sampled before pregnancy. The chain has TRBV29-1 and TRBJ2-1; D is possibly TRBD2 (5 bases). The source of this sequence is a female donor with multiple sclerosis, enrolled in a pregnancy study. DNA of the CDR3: TGCAGCGTTGGGCGGGTTCTTTCCTACAATGAGCAGTTCTTC. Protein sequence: CSVGRVLSYNEQFF.